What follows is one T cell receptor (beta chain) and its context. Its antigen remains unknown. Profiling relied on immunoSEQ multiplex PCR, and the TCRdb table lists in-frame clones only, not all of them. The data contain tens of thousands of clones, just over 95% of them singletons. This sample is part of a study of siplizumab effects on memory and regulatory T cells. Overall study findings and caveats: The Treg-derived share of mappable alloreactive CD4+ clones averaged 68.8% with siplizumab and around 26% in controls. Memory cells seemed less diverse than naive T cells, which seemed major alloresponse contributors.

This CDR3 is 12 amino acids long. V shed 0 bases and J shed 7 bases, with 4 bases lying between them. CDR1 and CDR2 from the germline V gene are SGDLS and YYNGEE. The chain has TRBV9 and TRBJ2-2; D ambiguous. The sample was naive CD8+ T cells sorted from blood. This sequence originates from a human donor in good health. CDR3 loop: CASSVDRGELFF. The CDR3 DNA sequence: TGTGCCAGCAGCGTAGATCGCGGGGAGCTGTTTTTT.